Each of the 26 T cell receptor beta chains below was sequenced from the same sample in a study of control samples from healthy donors and cancer patients (dated by TCRdb to 2019 to 2021). Preparation of the library involved the immunoSEQ multiplex PCR assay. TCRdb stores this immuneACCESS table with in-frame sequences only. Part of the clones is absent; in the studies checked, under half of the shortfall reflects unresolved V genes, and no reason is known for the rest. Recorded for this sample are approximately 100,000 clones; 80% to 95% of them occurred a single time. Of the sample, around 3% is held by the ten largest clones. Sequencing was carried out using blood. The source is a human donor in good health. The donor label of this sample is uncertain.

The V call is TRBV6-5, the J call TRBJ2-3; 8 bases map to TRBD2. In germline, CDR1 is MNHEY, CDR2 SVGAGI. Losses at the gene ends were 3 bases for V and 2 bases for J; bases not matched to a gene: 7. The CDR3 is 16 residues long. The CDR3 loop is CASSYEGGGYTDTQYF. The CDR3 nucleotides read TGTGCCAGCAGTTATGAGGGCGGGGGGTACACAGATACGCAGTATTTT.

The chain employs TRBV14 and TRBJ1-2, with TRBD1 identical over 8 bases. This CDR3 region has 15 residues. Germline CDR1 reads SGHDN; CDR2 reads FVKESK. V shed 0 bases, J shed 6 bases, and the junction held 6 bases outside the gene matches. The CDR3 reads CASSQEARTGNGYTF. CDR3 nucleotides: TGTGCCAGCAGCCAAGAAGCGCGGACAGGGAATGGCTACACCTTC.

This chain uses TRBV19 with TRBJ2-1; D unclear. CDR1 is LNHDA and CDR2 is SQIVND in the germline V gene (reference sequence). The length of the CDR3 is 10 residues. V lost 11 bases to trimming and J lost 7 bases, with 9 bases between them. CDR3 DNA sequence: TGTGCCCGGAATAAGAATGAGCAGTTCTTC. Encoded protein: CARNKNEQFF.

The chain recombines TRBV11-3 with TRBJ2-2; D remains unclear. Trimming cost V 8 bases and J 1 base, with 17 bases left between them. Per germline, CDR1 SGHNT and CDR2 YENEEA. This CDR3 spans 16 amino acids. The CDR3: CASGNGRTQNTGELFF. CDR3 coding DNA: TGTGCCAGCGGGAATGGACGGACCCAGAACACCGGGGAGCTGTTTTTT.

The chain employs TRBV5-6 and TRBJ2-5; the D gene could be TRBD1 or TRBD2 (6 bases each). CDR1 is SGHDT and CDR2 is YYEEEE in the germline V gene. V dropped 1 base and J dropped 9 bases, with 13 bases sitting between them. The CDR3 has 13 amino acids. As DNA, the CDR3 is TGTGCCAGCAGCTTGAGGGGGGCCCTCTCCCAGTACTTC. Translated, it gives CASSLRGALSQYF.

The rearrangement uses TRBV7-2 and TRBJ1-1; D gene uncertain. The CDR3 runs 11 residues. V was pared by 5 bases and J by 3 bases, with 4 bases between. Per germline, CDR1 SGHTA and CDR2 FQGNSA. This chain's CDR3 is CASSSDTEAFF. CDR3 sequence (DNA): TGTGCCAGCAGCAGTGACACTGAAGCTTTCTTT.

The V gene is TRBV7-8, the J gene TRBJ2-3; TRBD1 matches at 10 bases. The CDR3 spans 18 residues. V was clipped by 1 base and J by 1 base; unmatched bases: 8. The germline gives CDR1 SGHVS, CDR2 FQNEAQ. CDR3 loop: CASSLVVQDRGGTDTQYF. The CDR3 coding sequence is TGTGCCAGCAGCTTAGTGGTTCAGGACAGGGGGGGCACAGATACGCAGTATTTT.

A note on this clone: Its ends do not fully match the called genes, so a read error is possible. This sequence joins TRBV7-2 and TRBJ1-4, with TRBD1 identical over 9 bases. CDR1 SGHTA and CDR2 FQGNSA come from the germline V gene. This CDR3 is 14 amino acids long. Written as DNA, the CDR3 is TGTGCCAGCAGTTTAGGGACAGGGAATGAAAAACTGTTTTTT. Its protein is CASSLGTGNEKLFF.

The gene calls are TRBV30 and TRBJ1-1; D is ambiguous. Between the trimmed V and J ends, which lost 7 bases and 1 base, there was a span of 16 bases. In germline, CDR1 is GTSNPN, CDR2 SVGIG (reference sequence). This CDR3 spans 14 amino acids. CDR3 in DNA: TGTGCCTTAACGCCGGGGTACGGGAACACTGAAGCTTTCTTT. Residues: CALTPGYGNTEAFF.

The V gene is TRBV5-1, the J gene TRBJ2-1, with 7 bases fitting TRBD2. V was pared by 4 bases and J by 7 bases, with 11 bases of the junction left unmatched. This CDR3 spans 15 amino acids. Germline V gene data show CDR1 as SGHRS and CDR2 as YFSETQ. CDR3 sequence reads: CASSPFGAGMNEQFF. CDR3 sequence (DNA): TGCGCCAGCAGCCCCTTTGGAGCGGGGATGAATGAGCAGTTCTTC.

J is TRBJ1-3 and V is TRBV6-1; weak D call: TRBD1 (6 bases). The V gene lost 2 bases and the J gene lost 9 bases, with 23 bases spanning the gap. Germline lookup yields CDR1 MNHNS and CDR2 SASEGT. This CDR3 has 17 residues. CDR3 sequence (DNA): TGTGCCAGCAGTGAAAGGGCAGGTGGAGGACAGAAGGGCACCATATATTTT. Its protein product is CASSERAGGGQKGTIYF.

This chain joins TRBV19 and TRBJ1-1; D gene ambiguous. Trimming pared 5 bases from V and 0 bases from J, leaving 1 base between. Per the germline V gene, CDR1 is LNHDA and CDR2 is SQIVND (reference sequence). CDR3 size: 11 residues. The CDR3 nucleotides are TGTGCCAGTAGTCTGAACACTGAAGCTTTCTTT. Translating it yields CASSLNTEAFF.

The CDR3 DNA reads TGTGCCAGCAGCCCCGGACAGGCGTTTTACAATGAGCAGTTCTTC. It yields the protein CASSPGQAFYNEQFF. V and J are TRBV14 and TRBJ2-1; 7 bases match TRBD1. Germline loops: CDR1 SGHDN, CDR2 FVKESK. After removal of 4 bases from V and 4 bases from J, the junction contained 7 bases not matched to a gene. This CDR3 region has 15 residues.

This chain joins TRBV6-6 and TRBJ2-2; weak D call: TRBD1 (5 bases). Per the germline V gene, CDR1 is MNHNY and CDR2 is SVGAGI (reference sequence). The CDR3 is made up of 13 amino acids. V lost 6 bases and J lost 3, with 8 bases in between. In nucleotides, the CDR3 is TGTGCCAGCAGACAGGACCACACCGGGGAGCTGTTTTTT. Translated: CASRQDHTGELFF.

This sequence joins TRBV9 and TRBJ1-4; TRBD1 is a possible D gene (5 bases). V dropped 0 bases and J dropped 10 bases, with 10 bases sitting between them. Germline V gene lookup returns CDR1 SGDLS and CDR2 YYNGEE. The CDR3 has 13 amino acids. The CDR3 protein is CASSVGEGRKLFF. For the CDR3, the DNA is TGTGCCAGCAGCGTAGGAGAGGGGCGAAAACTGTTTTTT.

The V and J genes are TRBV12-3 or TRBV12-4 and TRBJ1-1; D is possibly TRBD1 (6 bases). The V end was cut by 4 bases, the J end by 5 bases, with 11 bases between. The CDR3 sequence is 13 residues long. The CDR3 nucleotides read TGTGCCAGCAGTTCCTCAGGGGTGACTGAAGCTTTCTTT. It is translated as CASSSSGVTEAFF.

The gene calls are TRBV27 and TRBJ1-5; 8 bases agree with TRBD1. After removal of 10 bases from V and 7 bases from J, the junction contained 9 bases not matched to a gene. The CDR3 sequence is 13 residues long. The germline CDR1 and CDR2 sequences are MNHEY and SMNVEV (reference sequence). This CDR3 is CATRQGRQQPQHF. CDR3 DNA: TGTGCCACCCGACAGGGGCGGCAACAGCCCCAGCATTTT.

V gene TRBV5-1 combines with J gene TRBJ2-1; 8 bases align to TRBD2. Germline V gene data show CDR1 as SGHRS and CDR2 as YFSETQ. Trimming removed 0 bases from V and 9 bases from J; junction bases left unmatched: 8. The CDR3 sequence is 15 residues long. CDR3 nucleotide sequence: TGCGCCAGCAGCTTGGTGGCGACTAGCGTAGGTGAGCAGTTCTTC. Translation: CASSLVATSVGEQFF.

J is TRBJ1-3 and V is TRBV6-1; D unresolved. This CDR3 is 15 amino acids long. V was clipped by 2 bases and J by 7 bases, with 15 bases between them. CDR1 and CDR2 from the germline V gene are MNHNS and SASEGT. The CDR3 DNA sequence: TGTGCCAGCAGTGAATGGAAGGTGGAGGGCAACACCATATATTTT. It specifies CASSEWKVEGNTIYF.

The rearrangement links TRBV28 to TRBJ2-1, with TRBD1 matching over 7 bases. Germline loops: CDR1 MDHEN, CDR2 SYDVKM. The CDR3 sequence is 15 residues long. Trimming cost V 1 base and J 7 bases; bases outside gene matches: 7. The CDR3 nucleotides read TGTGCCAGCAGTTTATTGGGACAGACGGGGAATGAGCAGTTCTTC. As protein: CASSLLGQTGNEQFF. The whole variable domain, remainder taken from reference TRBV28 and TRBJ2-1, is DVKVTQSSRYLVKRTGEKVFLECVQDMDHENMFWYRQDPGLGLRLIYFSYDVKMKEKGDIPEGYSVSREKKERFSLILESASTNQTSMYLCASSLLGQTGNEQFFGPGTRLTVL.

The rearrangement uses TRBV5-6 and TRBJ1-4; possible D gene TRBD1, 5 bases. The CDR3 length is 18 residues. Germline lookup yields CDR1 SGHDT and CDR2 YYEEEE. The V and J ends lost 1 base and 0 bases respectively, with 16 bases between them. The chain's CDR3 is CASSLRSGGAATNEKLFF. The CDR3 DNA follows: TGTGCCAGCAGCTTGAGAAGTGGAGGGGCAGCAACTAATGAAAAACTGTTTTTT.

The rearrangement uses TRBV30 and TRBJ1-5; 7 nucleotides align to TRBD1. V lost 5 bases and J lost 6; bases outside the gene matches: 7. Germline CDR1 is GTSNPN and CDR2 is SVGIG (reference sequence). The CDR3 totals 13 residues. The CDR3 region is CAWGGTAGQPQHF. The CDR3 nucleotides are TGTGCCTGGGGCGGGACAGCTGGTCAGCCCCAGCATTTT.

V gene TRBV19 combines with J gene TRBJ2-2, with D tentatively TRBD2 (7 bases). The CDR3 is 15 amino acids. Trimming left V 3 bases short and J 4 bases short, with 12 bases between. Germline V lookup: CDR1 LNHDA, CDR2 SQIVND (reference sequence). The CDR3 nucleotides read TGTGCCAGTAGTATGGGGGGGCCCCGCACCGGGGAGCTGTTTTTT. Translation: CASSMGGPRTGELFF.

The chain has TRBV7-2 and TRBJ1-2; D gene unclear. The CDR3 loop spans 13 amino acids. The germline V gene has CDR1 SGHTA and CDR2 FQGNSA. Trimming removed 0 bases at V and 4 bases at J, with 6 bases between. The CDR3, as DNA: TGTGCCAGCAGCTTAGCGAGGGCCTATGGCTACACCTTC. This translates into CASSLARAYGYTF.

CDR3 coding DNA: TGTGCCAGTAGTATAGCCTGGACAGGGGCTAACTATGGCTACACCTTC. This encodes CASSIAWTGANYGYTF. The rearrangement links TRBV19 to TRBJ1-2; TRBD1 agrees at 9 bases. This CDR3 has 16 amino acids. Germline CDR1 LNHDA, CDR2 SQIVND (reference sequence). The ends lost 1 base at V and 0 bases at J; junction bases unmatched: 3.

This clone was recorded once. The V gene is TRBV27, the J gene TRBJ1-2; the D gene is possibly TRBD1 (5 bases). Trimming left V 5 bases short and J 4 bases short, with 14 bases between. The germline V gene has CDR1 MNHEY and CDR2 SMNVEV (reference sequence). The length of the CDR3 is 14 residues. The CDR3 sequence: CASSPFQGLYGYTF. In DNA, the CDR3 is TGTGCCAGCAGTCCCTTCCAGGGACTCTATGGCTACACCTTC.